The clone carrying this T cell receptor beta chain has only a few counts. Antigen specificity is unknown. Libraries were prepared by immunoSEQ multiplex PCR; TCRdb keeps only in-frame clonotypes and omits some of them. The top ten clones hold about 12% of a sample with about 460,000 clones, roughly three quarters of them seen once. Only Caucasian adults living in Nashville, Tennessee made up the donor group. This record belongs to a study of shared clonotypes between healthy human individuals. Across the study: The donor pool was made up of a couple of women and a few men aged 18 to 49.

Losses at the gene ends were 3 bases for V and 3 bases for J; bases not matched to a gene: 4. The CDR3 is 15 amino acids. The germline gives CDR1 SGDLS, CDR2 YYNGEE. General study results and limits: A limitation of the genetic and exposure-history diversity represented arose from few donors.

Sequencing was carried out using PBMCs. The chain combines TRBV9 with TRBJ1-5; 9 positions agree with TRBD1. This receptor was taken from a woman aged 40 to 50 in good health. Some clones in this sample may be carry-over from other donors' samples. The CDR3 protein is CASSAGTGTNQPQHF. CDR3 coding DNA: TGTGCCAGCAGCGCCGGGACAGGGACCAATCAGCCCCAGCATTTT.